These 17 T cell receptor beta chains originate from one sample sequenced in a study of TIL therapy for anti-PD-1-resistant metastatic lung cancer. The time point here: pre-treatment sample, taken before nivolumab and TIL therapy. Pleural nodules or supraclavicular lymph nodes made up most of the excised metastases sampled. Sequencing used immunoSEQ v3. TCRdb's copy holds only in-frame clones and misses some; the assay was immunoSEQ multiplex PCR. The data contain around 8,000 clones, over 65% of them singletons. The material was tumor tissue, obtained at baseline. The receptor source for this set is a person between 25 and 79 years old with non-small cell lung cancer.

The chain's CDR3 is CASSLAPGGATQYF. CDR3 in DNA: TGTGCCAGCAGCTTAGCCCCGGGGGGGGCGACCCAGTACTTC. The rearrangement links TRBV7-9 to TRBJ2-5; TRBD2 agrees at 8 bases. The V gene end was trimmed by 0 bases and the J gene end by 7 bases; junction bases not matched to a gene: 4. Germline V gene data show CDR1 as SEHNR and CDR2 as FQNEAQ (reference sequence). The CDR3 has 14 residues.

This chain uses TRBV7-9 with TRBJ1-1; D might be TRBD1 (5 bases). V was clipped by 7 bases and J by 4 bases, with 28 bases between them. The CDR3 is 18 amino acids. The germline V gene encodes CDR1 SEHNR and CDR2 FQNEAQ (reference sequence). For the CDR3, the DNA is TGTGCCAGCACTCCAAGGGAGGGGACTACATGGGCGAGCACTGAAGCTTTCTTT. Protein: CASTPREGTTWASTEAFF. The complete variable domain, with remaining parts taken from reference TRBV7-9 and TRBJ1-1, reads DTGVSQNPRHKITKRGQNVTFRCDPISEHNRLYWYRQTLGQGPEFLTYFQNEAQLEKSRLLSDRFSAERPKGSFSTLEIQRTEQGDSAMYLCASTPREGTTWASTEAFFGQGTRLTVV.

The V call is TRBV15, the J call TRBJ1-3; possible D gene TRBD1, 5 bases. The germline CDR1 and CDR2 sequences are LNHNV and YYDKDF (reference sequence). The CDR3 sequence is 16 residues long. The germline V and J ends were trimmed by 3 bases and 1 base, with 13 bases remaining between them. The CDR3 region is CATSRDRQLSGNTIYF. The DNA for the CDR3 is TGTGCCACCAGCAGGGATAGACAGTTATCTGGAAACACCATATATTTT.

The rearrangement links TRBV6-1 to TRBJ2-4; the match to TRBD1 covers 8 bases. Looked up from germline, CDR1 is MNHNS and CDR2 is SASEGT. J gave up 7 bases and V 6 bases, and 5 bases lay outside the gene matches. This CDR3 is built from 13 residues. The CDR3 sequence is CASRRTGSNIQYF. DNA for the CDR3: TGTGCCAGCAGACGGACAGGGAGTAACATTCAGTACTTC.

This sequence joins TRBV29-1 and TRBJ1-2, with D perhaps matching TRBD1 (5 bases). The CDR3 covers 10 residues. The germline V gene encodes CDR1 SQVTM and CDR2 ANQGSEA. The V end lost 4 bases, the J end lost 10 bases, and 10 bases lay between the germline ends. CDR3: CSVGGPVYTF. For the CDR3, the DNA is TGCAGCGTTGGGGGACCTGTCTACACCTTC.

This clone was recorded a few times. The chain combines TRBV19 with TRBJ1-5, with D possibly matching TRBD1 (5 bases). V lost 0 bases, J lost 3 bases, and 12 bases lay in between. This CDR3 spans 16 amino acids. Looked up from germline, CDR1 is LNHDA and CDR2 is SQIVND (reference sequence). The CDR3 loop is CASSIEGAGINQPQHF. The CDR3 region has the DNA TGTGCCAGTAGTATAGAAGGGGCAGGGATCAATCAGCCCCAGCATTTT.

CDR3 in amino acids: CASSPKIRDRGNTEAFF. For the CDR3, the DNA is TGTGCCAGCAGCCCCAAAATCCGGGACAGAGGGAACACTGAAGCTTTCTTT. V is TRBV7-9 and J is TRBJ1-1; 7 bases map to TRBD1. The junction had 13 bases not matched to a gene; V was cut back by 5 bases and J by 1 base. The CDR3 runs to 17 residues. Germline V gene data show CDR1 as SEHNR and CDR2 as FQNEAQ (reference sequence).

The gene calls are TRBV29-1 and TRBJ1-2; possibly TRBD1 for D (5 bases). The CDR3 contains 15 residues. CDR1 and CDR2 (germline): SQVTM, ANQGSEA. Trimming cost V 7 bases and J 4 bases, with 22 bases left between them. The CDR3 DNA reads TGCAGCGCCAAAACCGGGACCGATGCATCCTATGGCTACACCTTC. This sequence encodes CSAKTGTDASYGYTF. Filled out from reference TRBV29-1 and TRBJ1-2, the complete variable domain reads SAVISQKPSRDICQRGTSLTIQCQVDSQVTMMFWYRQQPGQSLTLIATANQGSEATYESGFVIDKFPISRPNLTFSTLTVSNMSPEDSSIYLCSAKTGTDASYGYTFGSGTRLTVV.

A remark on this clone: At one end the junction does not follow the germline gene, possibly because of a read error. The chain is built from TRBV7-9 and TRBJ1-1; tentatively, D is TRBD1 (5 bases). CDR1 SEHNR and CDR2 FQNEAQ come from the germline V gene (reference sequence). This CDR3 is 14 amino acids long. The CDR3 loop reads CASRLGASNTEAFF. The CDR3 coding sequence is TGTGCCAGCAGGTTAGGGGCTTCGAACACTGAAGCTTTCTTT. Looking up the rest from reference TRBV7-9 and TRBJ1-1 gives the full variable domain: DTGVSQNPRHKITKRGQNVTFRCDPISEHNRLYWYRQTLGQGPEFLTYFQNEAQLEKSRLLSDRFSAERPKGSFSTLEIQRTEQGDSAMYLCASRLGASNTEAFFGQGTRLTVV.

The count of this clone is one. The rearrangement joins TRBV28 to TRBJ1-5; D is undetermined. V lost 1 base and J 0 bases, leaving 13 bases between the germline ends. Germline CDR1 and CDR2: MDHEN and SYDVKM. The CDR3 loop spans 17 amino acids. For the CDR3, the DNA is TGTGCCAGCAGTTTATCCCTAATGGCAGTTAGCAATCAGCCCCAGCATTTT. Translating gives CASSLSLMAVSNQPQHF.

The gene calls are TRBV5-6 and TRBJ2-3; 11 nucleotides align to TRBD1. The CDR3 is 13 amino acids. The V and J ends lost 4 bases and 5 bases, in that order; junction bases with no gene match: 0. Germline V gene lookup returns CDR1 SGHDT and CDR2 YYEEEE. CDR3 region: CASSGTGGDTQYF. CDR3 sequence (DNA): TGTGCCAGCAGCGGGACAGGGGGAGATACGCAGTATTTT.

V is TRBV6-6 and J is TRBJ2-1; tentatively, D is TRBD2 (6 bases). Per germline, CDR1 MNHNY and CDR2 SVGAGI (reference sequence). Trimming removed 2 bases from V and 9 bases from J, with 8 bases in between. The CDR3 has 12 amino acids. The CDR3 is CASSYGGTEQFF. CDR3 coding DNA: TGTGCCAGCAGTTACGGGGGGACTGAGCAGTTCTTC.

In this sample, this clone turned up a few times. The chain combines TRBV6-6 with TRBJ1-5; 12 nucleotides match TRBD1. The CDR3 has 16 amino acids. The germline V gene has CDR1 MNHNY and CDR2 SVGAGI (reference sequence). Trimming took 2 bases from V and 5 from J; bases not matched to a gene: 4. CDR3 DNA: TGTGCCAGCAGTTACGAACGGGACAGGGGGCATCAGCCCCAGCATTTT. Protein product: CASSYERDRGHQPQHF.

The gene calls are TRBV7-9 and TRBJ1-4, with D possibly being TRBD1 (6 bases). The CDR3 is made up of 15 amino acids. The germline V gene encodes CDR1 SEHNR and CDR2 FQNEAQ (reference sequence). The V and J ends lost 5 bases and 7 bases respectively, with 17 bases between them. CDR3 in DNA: TGTGCCAGCAGCCATAGCACAGGGCAGGTTGAAAAACTGTTTTTT. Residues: CASSHSTGQVEKLFF.

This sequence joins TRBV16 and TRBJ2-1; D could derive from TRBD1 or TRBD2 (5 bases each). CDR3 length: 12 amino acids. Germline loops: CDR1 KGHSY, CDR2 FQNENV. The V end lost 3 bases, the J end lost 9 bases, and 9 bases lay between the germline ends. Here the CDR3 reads CASSQGDGEQFF. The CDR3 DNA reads TGTGCCAGCAGCCAGGGGGACGGTGAGCAGTTCTTC.

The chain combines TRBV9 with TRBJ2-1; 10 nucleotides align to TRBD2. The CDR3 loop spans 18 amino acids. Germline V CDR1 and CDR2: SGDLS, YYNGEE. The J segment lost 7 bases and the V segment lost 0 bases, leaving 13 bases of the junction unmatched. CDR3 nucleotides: TGTGCCAGCAGCGTAGGTCCCTCAGCGGGAGGGCCGGGGAATGAGCAGTTCTTC. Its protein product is CASSVGPSAGGPGNEQFF.

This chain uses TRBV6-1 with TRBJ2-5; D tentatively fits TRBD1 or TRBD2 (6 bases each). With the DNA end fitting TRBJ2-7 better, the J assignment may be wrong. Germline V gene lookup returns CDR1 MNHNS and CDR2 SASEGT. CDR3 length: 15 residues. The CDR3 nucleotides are TGTGCCAGCAGTGAAGAGGGGGGAAACTCCTACGAGCAGTACTTC. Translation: CASSEEGGNSYEQYF.